The 24 T cell receptor beta chains reported below all come from one sample, sequenced in a study of cytomegalovirus exposure and HLA in healthy donors. PCR amplification relied on 60 Vbeta primers (plus 13 Jbeta primers). Sequencing was performed with immunoSEQ multiplex PCR; in TCRdb, only in-frame clones are kept and a portion is missing. The sample contains roughly 130,000 clones, around 79% of which appear only once. The sequenced material came from PBMCs. The receptor set was obtained from a woman in her forties or fifties in good health and CMV-seropositive.

The chain links TRBV6-6 to TRBJ1-5; TRBD1 aligns across 10 bases. Per the germline V gene, CDR1 is MNHNY and CDR2 is SVGAGI (reference sequence). V gave up 7 bases and J gave up 6 bases; unmatched junction bases: 6. CDR3 length equals 14 residues. As DNA, the CDR3 is TGTGCCAGCACCCAGACAGGGGGCTCTCAGCCCCAGCATTTT. Protein sequence: CASTQTGGSQPQHF.

The rearrangement links TRBV5-1 to TRBJ2-5; TRBD2 agrees at 13 bases. The junction had 5 bases not matched to a gene; V was cut back by 4 bases and J by 5 bases. This CDR3 has 15 amino acids. Germline values: CDR1 SGHRS, CDR2 YFSETQ. The CDR3 DNA is TGCGCCAGCAGCCCGGGACTAGCGGGGACGGAGACCCAGTACTTC. Residues: CASSPGLAGTETQYF.

This chain links TRBV7-3 with TRBJ2-2; D possibly corresponds to TRBD1 (8 bases). The CDR3 is made up of 16 amino acids. In germline, CDR1 is SGHTA, CDR2 FQGTGA. The V end was cut by 3 bases, the J end by 4 bases, with 15 bases between. Here the CDR3 reads CASSFGQGGATGELFF. The CDR3 DNA reads as TGTGCCAGCAGCTTCGGACAGGGAGGGGCCACCGGGGAGCTGTTTTTT.

V gene TRBV5-6 combines with J gene TRBJ2-3; D is perhaps TRBD2 (6 bases). Looked up from germline, CDR1 is SGHDT and CDR2 is YYEEEE. Trimming left V 3 bases short and J 0 bases short, with 8 bases between. The CDR3 covers 14 residues. CDR3 in amino acids: CASSSGTSTDTQYF. Written as DNA, the CDR3 is TGTGCCAGCAGCTCCGGGACTAGCACAGATACGCAGTATTTT.

The chain links TRBV4-3 to TRBJ2-7; tentatively, D is TRBD2 (5 bases). CDR3 length equals 17 residues. V lost 0 bases and J lost 2, with 17 bases in between. The V gene's germline CDR1 is LGHNA and CDR2 YSLEER. The CDR3 nucleotides are TGCGCCAGCAGCCAAGAGGTGCGAGGGAGTAGACCCTACGAGCAGTACTTC. This gives the protein CASSQEVRGSRPYEQYF.

This chain connects TRBV7-2 to TRBJ1-2, with D hard to call. There are 15 residues in the CDR3. Trimming pared 0 bases from V and 0 bases from J, leaving 8 bases between. Germline V lookup: CDR1 SGHTA, CDR2 FQGNSA. Here the CDR3 reads CASSLAAGANYGYTF. CDR3 DNA sequence: TGTGCCAGCAGCTTAGCGGCGGGAGCTAACTATGGCTACACCTTC.

This chain connects TRBV5-1 to TRBJ2-1, with 13 bases lining up with TRBD2. J lost 15 bases, V lost 5 bases, and 11 bases had no gene match. Germline V gene lookup returns CDR1 SGHRS and CDR2 YFSETQ. This CDR3 has 14 amino acids. The CDR3 sequence is CASSSGTSGAVGFF. The CDR3 region has the DNA TGCGCCAGCAGTTCCGGGACTAGCGGGGCGGTCGGGTTCTTC.

The chain has TRBV4-1 and TRBJ2-2, with 8 positions matching TRBD2. After removal of 4 bases from V and 0 bases from J, the junction contained 7 bases not matched to a gene. Germline V gene sequence: CDR1 MGHRA, CDR2 YSYEKL. There are 17 residues in the CDR3. In DNA form, the CDR3 reads TGCGCCAGCAGCCCCGGGGGGGGGCGAGCGAACACCGGGGAGCTGTTTTTT. It is translated as CASSPGGGRANTGELFF.

The rearrangement uses TRBV15 and TRBJ2-3; 9 bases are shared with TRBD2. The germline gives CDR1 LNHNV, CDR2 YYDKDF (reference sequence). This CDR3 is built from 16 residues. J was trimmed by 3 bases and V by 5 bases; bases with no gene match: 9. The DNA for the CDR3 is TGTGCCACCAGCCCAGTGGTGCTAGCGGGAACAGATACGCAGTATTTT. Its protein is CATSPVVLAGTDTQYF.

The chain combines TRBV5-5 with TRBJ1-2; D might be TRBD1 (6 bases). Trimming removed 4 bases from V and 4 bases from J, with 11 bases in between. The CDR3 is 13 amino acids. Germline assignment: CDR1 SGHKS and CDR2 YYEKEE (reference sequence). CDR3 sequence reads: CASSQRGGYGYTF. CDR3 bases: TGTGCCAGCAGCCAGAGAGGGGGCTATGGCTACACCTTC.

The chain has TRBV4-1 and TRBJ2-5; maybe TRBD1 (5 bases). Germline CDR1 and CDR2: MGHRA and YSYEKL. Trimming shortened V by 0 bases and J by 0 bases, and 14 bases separated the two germline ends. The CDR3 is made up of 17 amino acids. CDR3 sequence (DNA): TGCGCCAGCAGCCAAGAGGAAAACCCAGGGTACCAAGAGACCCAGTACTTC. It yields the protein CASSQEENPGYQETQYF.

This CDR3 reads CASSVLPSTDTQYF. The CDR3 DNA follows: TGTGCCAGCAGTGTACTACCTTCCACAGATACGCAGTATTTT. V is TRBV6-1 and J is TRBJ2-3; D remains unclear. V gave up 4 bases and J gave up 2 bases, with 10 bases separating them. CDR1 is MNHNS and CDR2 is SASEGT in the germline V gene. This CDR3 has 14 residues.

The gene calls are TRBV7-2 and TRBJ2-3, with a tentative D call TRBD2 (6 bases). Germline V gene sequence: CDR1 SGHTA, CDR2 FQGNSA. V was clipped by 5 bases and J by 2 bases, with 17 bases between them. CDR3 length equals 16 residues. This chain's CDR3 is CASSQLGGGNTDTQYF. In DNA form, the CDR3 reads TGTGCCAGCAGCCAACTGGGGGGTGGCAACACAGATACGCAGTATTTT. The entire variable domain, with the rest obtained from reference TRBV7-2 and TRBJ2-3, is as follows: GAGVSQSPSNKVTEKGKDVELRCDPISGHTALYWYRQSLGQGLEFLIYFQGNSAPDKSGLPSDRFSAERTGGSVSTLTIQRTQQEDSAVYLCASSQLGGGNTDTQYFGPGTRLTVL.

V gene TRBV6-5 combines with J gene TRBJ2-1, with D possibly TRBD2 on 5 matching bases. The CDR3 covers 14 residues. Germline CDR1 and CDR2: MNHEY and SVGAGI. The V and J ends lost 2 bases and 0 bases respectively, with 5 bases between them. As DNA, the CDR3 is TGTGCCAGCAGTTACGGGAGCTCCTACAATGAGCAGTTCTTC. It codes for CASSYGSSYNEQFF.

This sequence joins TRBV15 and TRBJ1-4; TRBD1 agrees at 7 bases. The CDR3 runs to 15 residues. Germline V lookup: CDR1 LNHNV, CDR2 YYDKDF (reference sequence). V trimming: 2 bases; J trimming: 8 bases; junction bases outside the gene matches: 8. The CDR3 DNA is TGTGCCACCAGCAGATCTACAGGGGTCGGCGAAAAACTGTTTTTT. It translates to CATSRSTGVGEKLFF.

The V call is TRBV5-1, the J call TRBJ2-7; 8 bases agree with TRBD1. This CDR3 comprises 15 residues. CDR1 and CDR2 (germline): SGHRS, YFSETQ. V shed 1 base, J shed 1 base, and the junction held 4 bases outside the gene matches. CDR3 sequence: CASSLSGQGSYEQYF. CDR3 nucleotides: TGCGCCAGCAGCTTGTCCGGACAGGGTTCCTACGAGCAGTACTTC.

The table lists this clone with a count of one. This chain links TRBV18 with TRBJ2-5; 7 positions agree with TRBD1. V shed 1 base, J shed 5 bases, and the junction held 7 bases outside the gene matches. The CDR3 contains 15 residues. Germline V gene sequence: CDR1 KGHSH, CDR2 LQKENI. CDR3 nucleotide sequence: TGTGCCAGCTCACCACAGGGGGCAAGGATTGAGACCCAGTACTTC. The encoded protein is CASSPQGARIETQYF. The full variable domain, rest sourced from reference TRBV18 and TRBJ2-5, is NAGVMQNPRHLVRRRGQEARLRCSPMKGHSHVYWYRQLPEEGLKFMVYLQKENIIDESGMPKERFSAEFPKEGPSILRIQQVVRGDSAAYFCASSPQGARIETQYFGPGTRLLVL.

The chain carries TRBV6-6 and TRBJ2-1, with unresolved D. Germline CDR1 and CDR2: MNHNY and SVGAGI (reference sequence). CDR3 length: 16 amino acids. Trimming shortened V by 5 bases and J by 1 base, and 15 bases separated the two germline ends. The CDR3 spells CASSPEHWRSYNEQFF. The CDR3 coding sequence is TGTGCCAGCAGTCCAGAGCACTGGCGGTCCTACAATGAGCAGTTCTTC.

The chain couples TRBV6-4 to TRBJ2-1; 8 nucleotides align to TRBD1. Trimming at V came to 0 bases and at J to 5 bases, leaving 6 bases not matched to a gene. The germline V gene has CDR1 MRHNA and CDR2 SNTAGT. The CDR3 length is 16 residues. This CDR3 reads CASSDSGTGVNNEQFF. The CDR3, as DNA: TGTGCCAGCAGTGACTCGGGGACAGGAGTCAACAATGAGCAGTTCTTC.

This chain connects TRBV7-2 to TRBJ2-1; D is perhaps TRBD2 (7 bases). Germline CDR1 and CDR2: SGHTA and FQGNSA. This CDR3 is built from 16 residues. V was clipped by 1 base and J by 3 bases, with 13 bases between them. This chain's CDR3 is CASSLGGGVYYNEQFF. The CDR3 region has the DNA TGTGCCAGCAGCTTAGGAGGGGGGGTCTACTACAATGAGCAGTTCTTC.

V gene TRBV7-3 combines with J gene TRBJ2-1; 10 bases map to TRBD2. Germline V gives CDR1 SGHTA, CDR2 FQGTGA. V shed 5 bases and J 5 bases; nucleotides not matched to a gene: 6. The CDR3 length is 15 residues. This CDR3 reads CASSPRLAGNNEQFF. CDR3 in DNA: TGTGCCAGCAGCCCCCGACTAGCGGGTAACAATGAGCAGTTCTTC.

The rearrangement joins TRBV4-2 to TRBJ2-3, with TRBD2 identical over 11 bases. The length of the CDR3 is 16 residues. Germline V gives CDR1 LGHNA, CDR2 YNFKEQ. Trimming at V came to 5 bases and at J to 1 base, leaving 5 bases not matched to a gene. The CDR3 region is CASSALAGGGTDTQYF. The CDR3 nucleotides are TGTGCCAGCAGCGCCCTAGCGGGGGGTGGCACAGATACGCAGTATTTT.

Comment on this clone: Mismatch with germline at one junction end may stem from a read error. This chain links TRBV7-7 with TRBJ2-3; D is possibly TRBD2 (6 bases). Per the germline V gene, CDR1 is SSHAT and CDR2 is FNYEAQ (reference sequence). The CDR3 length is 15 residues. The CDR3 spells CASSLAVGSTDTQYF. CDR3 sequence (DNA): TGTGCTAGCAGCTTAGCGGTCGGTAGCACAGATACGCAGTATTTT.

This chain uses TRBV28 with TRBJ1-4, with TRBD1 matching 8 bases. CDR3 length: 14 residues. Germline V lookup: CDR1 MDHEN, CDR2 SYDVKM. V dropped 5 bases and J dropped 8; count of bases not matched to a gene: 7. Here the CDR3 DNA reads TGTGCCAGCAGTCCTCGGACAGGGCTGGAAAAACTGTTTTTT. Translation gives CASSPRTGLEKLFF.